The rows below give T cell receptor beta chains drawn from one sample of a study of tumor-infiltrating lymphocytes in oesophageal squamous cell carcinoma. MiXCR was run by TCRdb on the PCR reads, yielding one entry per CDR3 protein. This sample has about 21,000 distinct CDR3 sequences; about two fifths occur once, and the top ten carry approximately 19%. The sample was esophageal tumor tissue. The receptors shown here come from a male donor with esophageal squamous cell carcinoma. Both conserved end residues are part of each CDR3. A D gene is named only where the DNA matches it firmly. Clone size, where shown, is once, few, many, or a class for clones that have expanded.

>-|few|TRBJ1-2|TRBV2
CASSLGAESGGYTF
TGTGCCAGCAGCCTCGGGGCCGAATCGGGGGGCTACACCTTC
>TRBD1|-|TRBJ2-5|TRBV12-3/TRBV12-4
CASSTGGLTKETQYF
TGTGCCAGCAGTACAGGGGGCTTAACCAAAGAGACCCAGTACTTC
>-|-|TRBJ2-1|TRBV7-2
CASSLGGQDTQFF
TGTGCCAGCAGCTTAGGTGGGCAAGATACGCAGTTCTTC
>-|many|TRBJ1-1|TRBV28
CASSLMVTNTEAFF
TGTGCCAGCAGTTTAATGGTTACGAACACTGAAGCTTTCTTT
>TRBD1|medium-sized|TRBJ1-6|TRBV7-2
CASSLLRTGISPLHF
TGTGCCAGCAGCTTATTGAGGACAGGGATTTCACCCCTCCACTTT
>-|-|TRBJ2-5|TRBV7-6
CASSLQGTLNRGQYF
TGTGCCAGCAGCCTACAGGGGACACTTAACCGGGGGCAGTACTTC
>-|few|TRBJ2-1|TRBV12-3/TRBV12-4
CASSLWPNEQFF
TGTGCCAGCAGTTTATGGCCTAATGAGCAGTTCTTC
>TRBD1|-|TRBJ1-5|TRBV27
CASSSGTGKYQPQHF
TGTGCCAGCAGTTCCGGGACAGGGAAGTATCAGCCCCAGCATTTT
>-|few|TRBJ2-3|TRBV12-2
CASRLAGQATSTDTQYF
TGTGCAAGTCGCTTAGCGGGACAGGCCACTAGCACAGATACGCAGTATTTT
>TRBD1|many|TRBJ2-5|TRBV24-1
CATSDPPGQGTKETQYF
TGTGCCACCAGTGACCCCCCGGGACAGGGGACTAAGGAGACCCAGTACTTC
>TRBD1|few|TRBJ2-5|TRBV5-4
CASSSPGQGFQETQYF
TGTGCCAGCAGCAGTCCGGGACAGGGGTTCCAAGAGACCCAGTACTTC
>-|many|TRBJ2-7|TRBV9
CASSVSDTYEQYF
TGTGCCAGCAGCGTGAGCGATACCTACGAGCAGTACTTC
>TRBD1|few|TRBJ2-7|TRBV12-3/TRBV12-4
CASSYRTGDDTGELYF
TGTGCCAGCAGTTACCGGACAGGGGATGACACCGGGGAGCTGTACTTC
>-|-|TRBJ2-5|TRBV7-7
CASSLGAVETQYF
TGTGCTAGCAGCTTAGGAGCGGTAGAGACCCAGTACTTC
>TRBD1|medium-sized|TRBJ2-5|TRBV7-8
CASSLGTGGLETQYF
TGTGCCAGCAGCTTAGGGACAGGGGGCTTGGAGACCCAGTACTTC
>-|-|TRBJ1-1|TRBV20-1
CSARDGMNTEAFF
TGCAGTGCTAGAGACGGCATGAACACTGAAGCTTTCTTT